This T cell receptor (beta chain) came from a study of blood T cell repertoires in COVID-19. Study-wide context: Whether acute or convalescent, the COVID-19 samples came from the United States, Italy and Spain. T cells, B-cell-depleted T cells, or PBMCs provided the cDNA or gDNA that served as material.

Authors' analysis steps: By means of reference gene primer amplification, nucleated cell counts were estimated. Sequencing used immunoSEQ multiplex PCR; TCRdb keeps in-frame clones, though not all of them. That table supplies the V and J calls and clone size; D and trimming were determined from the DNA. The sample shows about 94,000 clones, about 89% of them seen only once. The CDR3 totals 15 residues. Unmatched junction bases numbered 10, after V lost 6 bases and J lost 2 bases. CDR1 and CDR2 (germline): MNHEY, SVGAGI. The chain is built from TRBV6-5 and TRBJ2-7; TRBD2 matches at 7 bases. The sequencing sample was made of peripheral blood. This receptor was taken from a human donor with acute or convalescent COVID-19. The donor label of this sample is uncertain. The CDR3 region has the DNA TGTGCCAGCAGGCCCCCCCTAGCGGTGCCCTACGAGCAGTACTTC. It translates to CASRPPLAVPYEQYF.